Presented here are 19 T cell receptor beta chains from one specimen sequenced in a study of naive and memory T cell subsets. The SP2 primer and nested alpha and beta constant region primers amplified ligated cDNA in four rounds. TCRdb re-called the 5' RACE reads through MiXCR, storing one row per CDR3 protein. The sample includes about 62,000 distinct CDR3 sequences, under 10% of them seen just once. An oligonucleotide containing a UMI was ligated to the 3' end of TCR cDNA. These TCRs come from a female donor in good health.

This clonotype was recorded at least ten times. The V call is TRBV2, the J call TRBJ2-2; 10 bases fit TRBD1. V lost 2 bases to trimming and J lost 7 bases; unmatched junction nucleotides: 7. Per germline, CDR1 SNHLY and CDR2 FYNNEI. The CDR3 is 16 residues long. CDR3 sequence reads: CASSERGQGGGGELFF. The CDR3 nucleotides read TGTGCCAGCAGTGAACGCGGACAGGGGGGCGGCGGGGAGCTGTTTTTT.

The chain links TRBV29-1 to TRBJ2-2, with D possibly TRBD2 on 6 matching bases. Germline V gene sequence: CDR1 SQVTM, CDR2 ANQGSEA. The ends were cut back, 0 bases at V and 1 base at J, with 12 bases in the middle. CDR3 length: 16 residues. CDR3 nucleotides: TGCAGCGTTGAAGATCTTGGGGGGATGAACACCGGGGAGCTGTTTTTT. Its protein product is CSVEDLGGMNTGELFF.

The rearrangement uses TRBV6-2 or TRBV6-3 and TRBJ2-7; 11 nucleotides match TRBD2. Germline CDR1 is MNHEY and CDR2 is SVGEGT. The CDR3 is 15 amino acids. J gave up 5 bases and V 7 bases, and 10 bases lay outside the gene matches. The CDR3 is CASTYPTSGRDEQYF. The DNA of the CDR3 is TGTGCCAGCACCTACCCCACTAGCGGGAGAGACGAGCAGTACTTC.

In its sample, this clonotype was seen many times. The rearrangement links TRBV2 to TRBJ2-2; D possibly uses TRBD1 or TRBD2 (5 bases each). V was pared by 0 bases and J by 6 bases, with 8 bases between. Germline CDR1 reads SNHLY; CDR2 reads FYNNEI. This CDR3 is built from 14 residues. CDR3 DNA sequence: TGTGCCAGCAGTGAAGCGCTGGGGGCCGGGGAGCTGTTTTTT. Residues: CASSEALGAGELFF.

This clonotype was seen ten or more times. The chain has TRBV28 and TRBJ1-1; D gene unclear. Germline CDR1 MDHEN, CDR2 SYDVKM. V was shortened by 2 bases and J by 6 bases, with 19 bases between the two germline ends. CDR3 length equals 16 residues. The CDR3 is CASSLIGVRPAAEAFF. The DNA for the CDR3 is TGTGCCAGCAGTTTAATTGGGGTCCGCCCTGCGGCTGAAGCTTTCTTT.

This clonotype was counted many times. Here the CDR3 reads CASNRGQGISPLHF. CDR3 nucleotide sequence: TGTGCCAGCAACAGAGGACAGGGAATTTCACCCCTCCACTTT. The chain uses TRBV12-3 or TRBV12-4 and TRBJ1-6, with 8 bases matching TRBD1. The V gene end was trimmed by 7 bases and the J gene end by 9 bases; junction bases not matched to a gene: 8. This CDR3 has 14 amino acids.

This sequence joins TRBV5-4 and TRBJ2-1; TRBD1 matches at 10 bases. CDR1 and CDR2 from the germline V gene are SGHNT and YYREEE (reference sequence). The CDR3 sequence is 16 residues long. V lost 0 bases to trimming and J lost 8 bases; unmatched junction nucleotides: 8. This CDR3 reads CASSLGVAGTGDEQFF. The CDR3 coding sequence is TGTGCCAGCAGCTTGGGAGTGGCCGGGACAGGGGATGAGCAGTTCTTC.

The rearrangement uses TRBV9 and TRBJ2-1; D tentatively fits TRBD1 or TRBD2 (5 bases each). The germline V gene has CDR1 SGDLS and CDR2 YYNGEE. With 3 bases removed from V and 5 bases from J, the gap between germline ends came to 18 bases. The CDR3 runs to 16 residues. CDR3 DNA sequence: TGTGCCAGCAGCGCACCTGATCGAGGGGCTAACAATGAGCAGTTCTTC. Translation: CASSAPDRGANNEQFF.

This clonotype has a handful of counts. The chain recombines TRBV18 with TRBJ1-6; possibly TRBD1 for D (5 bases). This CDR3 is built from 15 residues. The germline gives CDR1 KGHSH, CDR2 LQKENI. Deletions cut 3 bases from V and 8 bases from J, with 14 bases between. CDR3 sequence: CASSPRDGGDSPLHF. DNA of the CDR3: TGTGCCAGCTCACCGCGGGACGGAGGGGATTCACCCCTCCACTTT.

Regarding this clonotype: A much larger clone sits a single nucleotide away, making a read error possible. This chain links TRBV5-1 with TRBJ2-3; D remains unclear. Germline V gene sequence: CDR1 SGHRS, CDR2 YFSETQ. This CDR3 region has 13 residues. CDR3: CASSLGSADAQYF. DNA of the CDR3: TGCGCCAGCAGCTTGGGGTCGGCAGATGCGCAGTATTTT.

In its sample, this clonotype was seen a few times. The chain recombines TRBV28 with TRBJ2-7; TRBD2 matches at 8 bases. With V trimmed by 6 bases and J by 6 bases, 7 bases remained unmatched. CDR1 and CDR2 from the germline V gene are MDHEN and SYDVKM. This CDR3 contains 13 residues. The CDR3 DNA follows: TGTGCCAGCAGGACCGGGACTAGAAGCGAGCAGTACTTC. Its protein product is CASRTGTRSEQYF.

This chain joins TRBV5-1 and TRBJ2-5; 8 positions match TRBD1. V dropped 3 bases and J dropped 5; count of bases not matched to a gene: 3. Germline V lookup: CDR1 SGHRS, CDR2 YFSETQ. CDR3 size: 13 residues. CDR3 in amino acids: CASSWTGFETQYF. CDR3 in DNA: TGCGCCAGCAGCTGGACAGGGTTCGAGACCCAGTACTTC.

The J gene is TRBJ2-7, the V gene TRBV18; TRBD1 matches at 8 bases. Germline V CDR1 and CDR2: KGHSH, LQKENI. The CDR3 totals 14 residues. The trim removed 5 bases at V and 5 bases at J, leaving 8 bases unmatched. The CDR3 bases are TGTGCCAGCTCATCTCGGACAGGGAGAGACGAGCAGTACTTC. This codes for CASSSRTGRDEQYF.

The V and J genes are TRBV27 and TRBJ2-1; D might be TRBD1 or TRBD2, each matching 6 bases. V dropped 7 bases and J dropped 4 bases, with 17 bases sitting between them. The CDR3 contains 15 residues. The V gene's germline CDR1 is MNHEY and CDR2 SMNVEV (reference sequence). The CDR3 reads CASTRTGARYNEQFF. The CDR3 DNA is TGTGCCAGCACACGTACGGGGGCACGGTACAATGAGCAGTTCTTC.

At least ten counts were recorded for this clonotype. CDR3: CASSYMGREQYF. The CDR3 coding sequence is TGTGCCAGCAGTTATATGGGGCGCGAGCAGTACTTC. The V gene is TRBV6-5, the J gene TRBJ2-7; possibly TRBD1 for D (5 bases). V was trimmed by 3 bases and J by 6 bases, leaving 9 bases between them. There are 12 residues in the CDR3. CDR1 is MNHEY and CDR2 is SVGAGI in the germline V gene.

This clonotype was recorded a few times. For the CDR3, the DNA is TGCGCCAGCAGATCCGACGGAGCAACTAATGAAAAACTGTTTTTT. This encodes CASRSDGATNEKLFF. The rearrangement uses TRBV5-1 and TRBJ1-4; D not certain. Germline lookup yields CDR1 SGHRS and CDR2 YFSETQ. This CDR3 is 15 amino acids long. Trimming shortened V by 5 bases and J by 0 bases, and 11 bases separated the two germline ends.

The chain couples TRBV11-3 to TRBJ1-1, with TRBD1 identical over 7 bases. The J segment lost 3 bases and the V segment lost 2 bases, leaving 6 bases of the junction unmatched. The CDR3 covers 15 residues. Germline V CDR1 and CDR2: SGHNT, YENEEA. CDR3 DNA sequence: TGTGCCAGCAGCTTATTATCAGGGGGGGACACTGAAGCTTTCTTT. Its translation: CASSLLSGGDTEAFF. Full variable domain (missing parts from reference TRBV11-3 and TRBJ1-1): EAGVVQSPRYKIIEKKQPVAFWCNPISGHNTLYWYLQNLGQGPELLIRYENEEAVDDSQLPKDRFSAERLKGVDSTLKIQPAELGDSAVYLCASSLLSGGDTEAFFGQGTRLTVV.

DNA for the CDR3: TGCAGTGCCGAGGGGCCCACTGCCGAGCAGTACTTC. Translated, it gives CSAEGPTAEQYF. The chain recombines TRBV20-1 with TRBJ2-7, with D perhaps assigned TRBD1 or TRBD2 (5 bases each). V lost 6 bases and J lost 6, with 15 bases in between. This CDR3 is built from 12 residues. Germline V gene sequence: CDR1 DFQATT, CDR2 SNEGSKA (reference sequence).

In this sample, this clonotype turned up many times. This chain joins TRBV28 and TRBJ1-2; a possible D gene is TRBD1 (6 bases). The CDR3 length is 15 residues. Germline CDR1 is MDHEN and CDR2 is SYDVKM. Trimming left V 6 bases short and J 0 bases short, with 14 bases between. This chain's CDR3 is CASRPPTGANYGYTF. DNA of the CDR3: TGTGCCAGCAGACCACCGACAGGAGCTAACTATGGCTACACCTTC.